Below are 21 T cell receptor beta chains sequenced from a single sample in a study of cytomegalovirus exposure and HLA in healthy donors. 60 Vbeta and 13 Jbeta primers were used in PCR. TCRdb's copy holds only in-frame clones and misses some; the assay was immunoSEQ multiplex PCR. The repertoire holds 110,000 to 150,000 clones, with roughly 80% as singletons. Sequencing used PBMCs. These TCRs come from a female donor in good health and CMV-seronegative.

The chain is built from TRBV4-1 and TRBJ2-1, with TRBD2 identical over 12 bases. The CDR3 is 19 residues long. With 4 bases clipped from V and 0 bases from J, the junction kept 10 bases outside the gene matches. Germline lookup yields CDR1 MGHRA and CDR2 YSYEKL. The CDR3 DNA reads TGCGCCAGCAGCCCACCGGGACTAGCGGGCCAGAGCTCCTACAATGAGCAGTTCTTC. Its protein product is CASSPPGLAGQSSYNEQFF.

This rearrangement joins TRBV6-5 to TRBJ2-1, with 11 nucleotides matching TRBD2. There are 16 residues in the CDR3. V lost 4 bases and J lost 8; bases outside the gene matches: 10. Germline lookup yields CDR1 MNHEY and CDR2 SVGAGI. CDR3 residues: CASSFLSGRAFDEQFF. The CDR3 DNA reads TGTGCCAGCAGTTTCCTTAGCGGGAGGGCCTTCGATGAGCAGTTCTTC.

Here the CDR3 DNA reads TGTGCCAGCAGCGCCGGGGACTTCCAAGAGACCCAGTACTTC. This codes for CASSAGDFQETQYF. This rearrangement joins TRBV7-2 to TRBJ2-5, with D possibly TRBD2 on 6 matching bases. V lost 5 bases and J lost 1, with 11 bases in between. CDR1 is SGHTA, CDR2 FQGNSA, per germline. There are 14 residues in the CDR3.

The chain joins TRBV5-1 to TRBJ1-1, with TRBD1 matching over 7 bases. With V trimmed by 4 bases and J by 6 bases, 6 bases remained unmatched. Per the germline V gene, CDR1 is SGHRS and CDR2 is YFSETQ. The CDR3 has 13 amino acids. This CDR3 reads CASSLTGDPEAFF. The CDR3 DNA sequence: TGCGCCAGCAGCCTTACAGGGGACCCTGAAGCTTTCTTT.

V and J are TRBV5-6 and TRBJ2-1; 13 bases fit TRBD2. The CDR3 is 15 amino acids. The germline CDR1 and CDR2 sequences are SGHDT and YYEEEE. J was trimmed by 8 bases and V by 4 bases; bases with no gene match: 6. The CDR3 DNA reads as TGTGCCAGCAGCCCGGGACTAGCGGGATTCTATGAGCAGTTCTTC. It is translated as CASSPGLAGFYEQFF.

The CDR3 sequence: CASRTRGPYNEQFF. CDR3 DNA sequence: TGTGCCAGCCGGACAAGGGGCCCCTACAATGAGCAGTTCTTC. The chain has TRBV6-6 and TRBJ2-1, with a weak D call TRBD1 (5 bases). CDR3 size: 14 residues. Germline CDR1 and CDR2: MNHNY and SVGAGI (reference sequence). Trimming removed 8 bases from V and 2 bases from J, with 13 bases in between.

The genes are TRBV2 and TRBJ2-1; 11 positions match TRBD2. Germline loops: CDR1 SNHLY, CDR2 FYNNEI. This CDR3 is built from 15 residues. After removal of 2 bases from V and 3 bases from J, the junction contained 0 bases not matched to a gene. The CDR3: CASSETSGGYNEQFF. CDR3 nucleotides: TGTGCCAGCAGTGAAACTAGCGGGGGCTACAATGAGCAGTTCTTC.

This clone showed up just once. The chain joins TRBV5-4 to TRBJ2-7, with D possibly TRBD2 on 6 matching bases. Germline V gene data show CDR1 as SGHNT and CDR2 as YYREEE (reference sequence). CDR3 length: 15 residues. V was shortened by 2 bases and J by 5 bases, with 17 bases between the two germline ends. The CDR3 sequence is CASSLSRERGHEQYF. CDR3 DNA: TGTGCCAGCAGCTTAAGCCGGGAGAGGGGACACGAGCAGTACTTC.

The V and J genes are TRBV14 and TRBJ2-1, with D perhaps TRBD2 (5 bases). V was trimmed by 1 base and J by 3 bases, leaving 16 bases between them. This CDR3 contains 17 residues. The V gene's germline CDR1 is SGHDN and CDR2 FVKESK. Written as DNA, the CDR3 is TGTGCCAGCAGCCAAGTAGGCGGACTCGACTACTACAATGAGCAGTTCTTC. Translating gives CASSQVGGLDYYNEQFF.

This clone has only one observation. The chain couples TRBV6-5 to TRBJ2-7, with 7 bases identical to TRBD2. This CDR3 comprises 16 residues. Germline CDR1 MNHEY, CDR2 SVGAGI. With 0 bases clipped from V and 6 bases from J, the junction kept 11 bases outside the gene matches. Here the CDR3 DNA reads TGTGCCAGCAGTTACTCGGCGAGCGGGGTGGTTCCCGAGCAGTACTTC. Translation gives CASSYSASGVVPEQYF.

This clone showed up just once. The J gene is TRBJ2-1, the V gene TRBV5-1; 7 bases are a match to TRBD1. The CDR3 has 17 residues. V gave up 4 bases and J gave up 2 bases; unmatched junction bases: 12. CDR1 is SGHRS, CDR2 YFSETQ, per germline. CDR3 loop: CASSPKARQGAYNEQFF. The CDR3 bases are TGCGCCAGCAGCCCCAAAGCCAGACAGGGTGCCTACAATGAGCAGTTCTTC.

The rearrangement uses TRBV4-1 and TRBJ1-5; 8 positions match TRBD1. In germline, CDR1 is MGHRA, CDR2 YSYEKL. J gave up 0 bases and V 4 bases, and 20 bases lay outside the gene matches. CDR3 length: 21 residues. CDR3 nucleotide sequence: TGCGCCAGCAGCCCCAACCACCCCAGACAGGGGTTAGGATATAGCAATCAGCCCCAGCATTTT. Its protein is CASSPNHPRQGLGYSNQPQHF.

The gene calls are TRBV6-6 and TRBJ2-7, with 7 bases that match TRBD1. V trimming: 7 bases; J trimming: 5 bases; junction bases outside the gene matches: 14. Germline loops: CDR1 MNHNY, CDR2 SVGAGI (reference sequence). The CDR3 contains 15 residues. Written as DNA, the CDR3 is TGTGCCAGCACCCCCGCCGGAGACAGGGTCCACGAGCAGTACTTC. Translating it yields CASTPAGDRVHEQYF.

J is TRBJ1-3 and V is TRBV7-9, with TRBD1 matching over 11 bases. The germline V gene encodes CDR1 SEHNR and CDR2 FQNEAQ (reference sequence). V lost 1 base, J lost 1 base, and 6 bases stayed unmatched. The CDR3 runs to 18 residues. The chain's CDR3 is CASSLGGQGATSGNTIYF. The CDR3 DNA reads TGTGCCAGCAGCTTAGGTGGACAGGGGGCGACGTCTGGAAACACCATATATTTT.

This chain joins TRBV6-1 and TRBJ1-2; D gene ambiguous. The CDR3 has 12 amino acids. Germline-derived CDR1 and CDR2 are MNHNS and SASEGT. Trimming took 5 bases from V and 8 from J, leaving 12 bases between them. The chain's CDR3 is CASSLEGRGYTF. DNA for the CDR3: TGTGCCAGCAGTTTAGAGGGTCGCGGCTACACCTTC.

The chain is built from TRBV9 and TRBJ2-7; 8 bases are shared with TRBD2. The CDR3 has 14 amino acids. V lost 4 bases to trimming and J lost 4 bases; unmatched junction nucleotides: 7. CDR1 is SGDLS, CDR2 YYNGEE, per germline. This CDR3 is CASSPRGGPYEQYF. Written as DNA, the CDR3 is TGTGCCAGCAGCCCCCGGGGGGGGCCGTACGAGCAGTACTTC.

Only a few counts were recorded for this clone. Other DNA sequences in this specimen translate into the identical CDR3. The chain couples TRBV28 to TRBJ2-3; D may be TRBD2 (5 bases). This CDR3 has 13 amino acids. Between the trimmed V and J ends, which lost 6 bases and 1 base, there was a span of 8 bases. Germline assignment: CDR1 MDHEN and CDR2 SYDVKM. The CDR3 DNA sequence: TGTGCCAGCAGACGGGGTGGCACAGATACGCAGTATTTT. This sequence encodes CASRRGGTDTQYF.

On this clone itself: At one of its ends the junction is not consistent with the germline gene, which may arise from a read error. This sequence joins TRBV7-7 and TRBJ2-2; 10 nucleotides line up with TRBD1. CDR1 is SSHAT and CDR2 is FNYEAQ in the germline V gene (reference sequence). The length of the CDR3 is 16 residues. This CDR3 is CASSLGTGVGTGELFF. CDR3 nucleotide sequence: TGTGCTAGCAGCTTAGGGACAGGGGTTGGCACCGGGGAGCTGTTTTTT.

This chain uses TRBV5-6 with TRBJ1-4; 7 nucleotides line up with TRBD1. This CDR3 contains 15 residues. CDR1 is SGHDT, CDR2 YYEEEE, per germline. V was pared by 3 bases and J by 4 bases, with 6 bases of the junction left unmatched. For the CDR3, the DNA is TGTGCCAGCAGCTCGGGGACAGTCATTAATGAAAAACTGTTTTTT. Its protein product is CASSSGTVINEKLFF.

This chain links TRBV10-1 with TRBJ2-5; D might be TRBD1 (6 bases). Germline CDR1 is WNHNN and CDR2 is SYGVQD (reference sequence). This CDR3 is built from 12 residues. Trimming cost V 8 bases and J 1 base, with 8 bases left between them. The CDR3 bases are TGCGCCAGCTCGGACAGCCAAGAGACCCAGTACTTC. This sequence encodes CASSDSQETQYF.

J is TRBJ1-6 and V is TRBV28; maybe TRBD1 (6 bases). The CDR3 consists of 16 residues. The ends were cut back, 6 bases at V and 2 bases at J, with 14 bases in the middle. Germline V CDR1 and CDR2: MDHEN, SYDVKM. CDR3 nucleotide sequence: TGTGCCAGCAGCTCTGGGGGCCTTCCCTATAATTCACCCCTCCACTTT. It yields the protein CASSSGGLPYNSPLHF.